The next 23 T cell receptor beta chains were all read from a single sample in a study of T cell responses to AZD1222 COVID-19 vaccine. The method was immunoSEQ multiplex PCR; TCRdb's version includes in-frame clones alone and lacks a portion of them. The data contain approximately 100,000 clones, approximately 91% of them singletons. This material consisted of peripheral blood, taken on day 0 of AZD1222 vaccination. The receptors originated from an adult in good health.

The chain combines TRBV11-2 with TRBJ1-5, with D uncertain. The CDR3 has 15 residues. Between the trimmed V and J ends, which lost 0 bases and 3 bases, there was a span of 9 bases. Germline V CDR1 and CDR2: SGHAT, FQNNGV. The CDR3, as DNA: TGTGCCAGCAGCTTAGAAGGCCGCGACAATCAGCCCCAGCATTTT. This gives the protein CASSLEGRDNQPQHF.

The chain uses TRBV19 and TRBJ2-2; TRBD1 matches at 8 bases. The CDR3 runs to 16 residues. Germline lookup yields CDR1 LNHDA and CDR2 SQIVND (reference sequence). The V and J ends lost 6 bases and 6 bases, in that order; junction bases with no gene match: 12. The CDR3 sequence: CASRISGTGAAGELFF. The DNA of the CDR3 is TGTGCCAGTAGAATCTCCGGGACAGGAGCTGCCGGGGAGCTGTTTTTT.

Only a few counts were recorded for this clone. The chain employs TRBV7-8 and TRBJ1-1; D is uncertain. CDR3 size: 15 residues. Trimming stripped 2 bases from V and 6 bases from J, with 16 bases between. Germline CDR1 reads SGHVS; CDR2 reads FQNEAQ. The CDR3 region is CASSLSRGFNAEAFF. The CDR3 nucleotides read TGTGCCAGCAGCTTATCGCGGGGATTCAACGCTGAAGCTTTCTTT.

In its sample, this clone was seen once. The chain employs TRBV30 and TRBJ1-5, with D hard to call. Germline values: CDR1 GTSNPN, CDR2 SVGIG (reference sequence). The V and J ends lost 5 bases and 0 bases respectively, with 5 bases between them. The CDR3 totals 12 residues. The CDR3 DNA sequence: TGTGCCTGGCAATATAGCAATCAGCCCCAGCATTTT. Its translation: CAWQYSNQPQHF.

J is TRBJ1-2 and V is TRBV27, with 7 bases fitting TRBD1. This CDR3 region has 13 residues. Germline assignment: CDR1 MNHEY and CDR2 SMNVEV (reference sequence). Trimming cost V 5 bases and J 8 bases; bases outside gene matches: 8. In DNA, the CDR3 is TGTGCCAGCAGTCCATACAGGGGAGACGGCTACACCTTC. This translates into CASSPYRGDGYTF.

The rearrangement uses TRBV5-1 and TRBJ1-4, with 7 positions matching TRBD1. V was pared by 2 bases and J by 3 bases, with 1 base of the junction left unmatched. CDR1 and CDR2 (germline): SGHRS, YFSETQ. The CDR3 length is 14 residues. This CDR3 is CASSFRGANEKLFF. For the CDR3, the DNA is TGCGCCAGCAGCTTCAGGGGGGCTAATGAAAAACTGTTTTTT.

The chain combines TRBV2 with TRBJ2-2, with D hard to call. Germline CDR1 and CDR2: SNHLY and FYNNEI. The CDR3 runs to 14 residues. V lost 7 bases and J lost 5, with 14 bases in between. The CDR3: CASKGTTPTGELFF. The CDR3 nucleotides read TGTGCCAGCAAGGGCACCACACCGACCGGGGAGCTGTTTTTT.

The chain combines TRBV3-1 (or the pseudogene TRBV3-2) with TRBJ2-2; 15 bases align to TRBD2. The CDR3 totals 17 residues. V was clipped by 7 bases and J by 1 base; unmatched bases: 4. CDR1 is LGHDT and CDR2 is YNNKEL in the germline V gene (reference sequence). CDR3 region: CASTWTSGGENTGELFF. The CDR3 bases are TGTGCCAGCACGTGGACTAGCGGGGGGGAGAACACCGGGGAGCTGTTTTTT.

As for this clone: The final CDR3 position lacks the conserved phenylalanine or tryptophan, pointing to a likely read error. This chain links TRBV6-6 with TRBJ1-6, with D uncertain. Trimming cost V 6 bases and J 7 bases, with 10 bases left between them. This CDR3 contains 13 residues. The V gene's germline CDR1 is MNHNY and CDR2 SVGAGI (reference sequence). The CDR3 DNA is TGTGCCAGCAGACGGACCTCAAATTCACCCCTCCACCTT. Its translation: CASRRTSNSPLHL.

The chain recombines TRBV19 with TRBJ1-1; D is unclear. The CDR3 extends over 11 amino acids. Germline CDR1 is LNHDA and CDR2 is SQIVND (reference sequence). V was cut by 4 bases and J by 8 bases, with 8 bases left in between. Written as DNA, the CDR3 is TGTGCCAGTAGTAAAGGGAGGGAAGCTTTCTTT. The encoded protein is CASSKGREAFF.

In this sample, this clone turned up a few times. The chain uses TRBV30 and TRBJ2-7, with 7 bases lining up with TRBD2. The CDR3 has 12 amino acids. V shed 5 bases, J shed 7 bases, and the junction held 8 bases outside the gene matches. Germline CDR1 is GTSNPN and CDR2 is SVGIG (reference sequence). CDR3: CAWGGTGGEQYF. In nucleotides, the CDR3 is TGTGCCTGGGGGGGGACGGGAGGAGAGCAGTACTTC.

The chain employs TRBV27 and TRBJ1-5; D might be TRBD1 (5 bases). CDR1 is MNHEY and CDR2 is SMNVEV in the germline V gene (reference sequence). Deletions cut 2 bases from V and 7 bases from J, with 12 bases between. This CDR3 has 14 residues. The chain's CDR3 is CASSLMGGGQPQHF. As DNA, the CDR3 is TGTGCCAGCAGTTTAATGGGGGGAGGCCAGCCCCAGCATTTT.

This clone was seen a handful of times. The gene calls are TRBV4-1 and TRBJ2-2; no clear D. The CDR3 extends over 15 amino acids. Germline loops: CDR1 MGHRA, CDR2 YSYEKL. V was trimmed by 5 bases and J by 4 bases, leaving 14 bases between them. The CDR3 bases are TGCGCCAGCAGCTCCCGGACGATGAGCACCGGGGAGCTGTTTTTT. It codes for CASSSRTMSTGELFF.

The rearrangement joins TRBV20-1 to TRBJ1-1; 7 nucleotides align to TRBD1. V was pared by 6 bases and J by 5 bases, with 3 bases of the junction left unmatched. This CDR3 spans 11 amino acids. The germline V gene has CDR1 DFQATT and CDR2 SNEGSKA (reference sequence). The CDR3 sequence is CSAPRGTEAFF. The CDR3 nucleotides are TGCAGTGCCCCCAGGGGGACTGAAGCTTTCTTT.

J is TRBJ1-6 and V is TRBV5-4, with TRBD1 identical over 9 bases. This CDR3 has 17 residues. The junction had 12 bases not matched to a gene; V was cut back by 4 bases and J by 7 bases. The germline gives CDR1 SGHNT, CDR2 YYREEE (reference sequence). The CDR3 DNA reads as TGTGCCAGCAGCGCCGGGACAGGGCTACCAGGGAATTCACCCCTCCACTTT. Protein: CASSAGTGLPGNSPLHF.

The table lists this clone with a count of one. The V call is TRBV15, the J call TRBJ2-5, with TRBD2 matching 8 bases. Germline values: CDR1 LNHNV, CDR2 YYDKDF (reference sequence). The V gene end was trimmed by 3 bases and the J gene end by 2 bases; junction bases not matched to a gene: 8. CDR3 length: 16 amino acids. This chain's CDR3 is CATSSFLGGGQETQYF. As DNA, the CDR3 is TGTGCCACCAGCAGCTTCCTCGGGGGGGGTCAAGAGACCCAGTACTTC. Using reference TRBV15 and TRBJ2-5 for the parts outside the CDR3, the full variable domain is DAMVIQNPRYQVTQFGKPVTLSCSQTLNHNVMYWYQQKSSQAPKLLFHYYDKDFNNEADTPDNFQSRRPNTSFCFLDIRSPGLGDTAMYLCATSSFLGGGQETQYFGPGTRLLVL.

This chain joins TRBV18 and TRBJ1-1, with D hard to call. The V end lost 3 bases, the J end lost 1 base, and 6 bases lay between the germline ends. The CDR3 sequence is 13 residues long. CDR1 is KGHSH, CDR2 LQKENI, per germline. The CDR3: CASSPWKNTEAFF. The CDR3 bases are TGTGCCAGCTCACCCTGGAAGAACACTGAAGCTTTCTTT.

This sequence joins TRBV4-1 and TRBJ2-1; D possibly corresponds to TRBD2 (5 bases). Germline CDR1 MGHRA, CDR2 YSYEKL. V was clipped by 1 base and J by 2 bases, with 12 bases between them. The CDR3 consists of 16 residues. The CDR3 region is CASSQAGGLTYNEQFF. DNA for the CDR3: TGCGCCAGCAGCCAAGCCGGCGGGCTCACCTACAATGAGCAGTTCTTC.

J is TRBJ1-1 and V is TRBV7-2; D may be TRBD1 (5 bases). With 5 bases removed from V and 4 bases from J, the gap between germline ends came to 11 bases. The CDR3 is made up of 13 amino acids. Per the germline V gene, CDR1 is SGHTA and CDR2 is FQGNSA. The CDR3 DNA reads TGTGCCAGCAGCCTAAGTGGGGGCACTGAAGCTTTCTTT. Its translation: CASSLSGGTEAFF.

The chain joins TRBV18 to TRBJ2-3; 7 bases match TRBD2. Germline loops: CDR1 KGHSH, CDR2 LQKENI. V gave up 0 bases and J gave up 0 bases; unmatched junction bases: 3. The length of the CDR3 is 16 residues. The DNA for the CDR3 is TGTGCCAGCTCACCACCCGTGGGGGGGAGCACAGATACGCAGTATTTT. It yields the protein CASSPPVGGSTDTQYF. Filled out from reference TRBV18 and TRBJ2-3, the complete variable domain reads NAGVMQNPRHLVRRRGQEARLRCSPMKGHSHVYWYRQLPEEGLKFMVYLQKENIIDESGMPKERFSAEFPKEGPSILRIQQVVRGDSAAYFCASSPPVGGSTDTQYFGPGTRLTVL.

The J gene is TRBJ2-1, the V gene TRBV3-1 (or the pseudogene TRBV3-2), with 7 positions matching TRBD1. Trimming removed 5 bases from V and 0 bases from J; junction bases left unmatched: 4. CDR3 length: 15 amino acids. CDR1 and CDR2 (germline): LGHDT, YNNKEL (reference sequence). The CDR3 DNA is TGTGCCAGCAGCTGGGACAGAAACTCCTACAATGAGCAGTTCTTC. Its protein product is CASSWDRNSYNEQFF.

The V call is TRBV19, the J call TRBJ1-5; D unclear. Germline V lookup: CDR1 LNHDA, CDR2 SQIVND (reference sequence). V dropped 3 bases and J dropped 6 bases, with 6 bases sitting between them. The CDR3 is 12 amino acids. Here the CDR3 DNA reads TGTGCCAGTAGTATTAATTTTCAGCCCCAGCATTTT. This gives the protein CASSINFQPQHF.

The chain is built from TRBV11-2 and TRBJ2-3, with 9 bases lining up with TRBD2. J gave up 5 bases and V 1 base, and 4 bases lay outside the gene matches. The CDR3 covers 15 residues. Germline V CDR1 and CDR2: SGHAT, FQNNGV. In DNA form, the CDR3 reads TGTGCCAGCAGCTTAGGCGGGGGGGCTGGAGATACGCAGTATTTT. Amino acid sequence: CASSLGGGAGDTQYF. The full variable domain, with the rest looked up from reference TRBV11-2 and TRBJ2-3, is EAGVAQSPRYKIIEKRQSVAFWCNPISGHATLYWYQQILGQGPKLLIQFQNNGVVDDSQLPKDRFSAERLKGVDSTLKIQPAKLEDSAVYLCASSLGGGAGDTQYFGPGTRLTVL.